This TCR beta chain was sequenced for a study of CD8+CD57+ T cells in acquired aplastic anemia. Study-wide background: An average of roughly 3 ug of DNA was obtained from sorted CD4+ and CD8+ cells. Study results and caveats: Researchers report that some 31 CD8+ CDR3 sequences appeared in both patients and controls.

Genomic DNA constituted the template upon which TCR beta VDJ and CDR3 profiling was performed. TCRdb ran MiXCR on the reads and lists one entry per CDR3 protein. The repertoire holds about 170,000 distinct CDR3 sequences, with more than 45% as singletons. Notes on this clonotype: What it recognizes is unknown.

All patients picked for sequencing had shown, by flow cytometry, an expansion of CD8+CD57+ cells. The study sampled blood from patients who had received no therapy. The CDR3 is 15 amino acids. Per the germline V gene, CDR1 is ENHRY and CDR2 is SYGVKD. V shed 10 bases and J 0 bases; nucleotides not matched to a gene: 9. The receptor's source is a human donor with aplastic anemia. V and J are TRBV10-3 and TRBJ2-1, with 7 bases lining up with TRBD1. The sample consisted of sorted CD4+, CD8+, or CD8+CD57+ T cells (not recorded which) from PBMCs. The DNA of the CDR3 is TGTGCCACCAAAGACAGGGAGAGCTCCTACAATGAGCAGTTCTTC. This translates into CATKDRESSYNEQFF.